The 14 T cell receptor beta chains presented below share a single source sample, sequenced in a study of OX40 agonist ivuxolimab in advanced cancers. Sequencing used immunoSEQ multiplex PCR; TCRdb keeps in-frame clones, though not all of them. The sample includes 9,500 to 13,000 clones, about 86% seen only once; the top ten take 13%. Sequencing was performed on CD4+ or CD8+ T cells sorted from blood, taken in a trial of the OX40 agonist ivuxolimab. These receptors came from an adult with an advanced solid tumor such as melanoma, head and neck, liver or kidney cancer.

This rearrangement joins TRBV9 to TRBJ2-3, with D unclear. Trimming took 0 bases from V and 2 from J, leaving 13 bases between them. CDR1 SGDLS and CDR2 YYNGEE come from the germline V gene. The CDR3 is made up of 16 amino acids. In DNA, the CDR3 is TGTGCCAGCAGCGTAGGTCTCCTTACGAACACAGATACGCAGTATTTT. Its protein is CASSVGLLTNTDTQYF.

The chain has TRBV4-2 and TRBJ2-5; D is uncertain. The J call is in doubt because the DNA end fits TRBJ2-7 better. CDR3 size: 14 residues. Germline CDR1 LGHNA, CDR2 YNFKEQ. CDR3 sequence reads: CASSPPTRSYEQYF. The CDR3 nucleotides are TGTGCCAGCAGCCCTCCGACAAGGTCCTACGAGCAGTACTTC.

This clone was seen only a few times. The CDR3 bases are TGTGCCAGCAGCCTTGGACAGGGGGGGCCGACGGCTTTCTTT. The encoded protein is CASSLGQGGPTAFF. The chain carries TRBV7-8 and TRBJ1-1, with 10 bases matching TRBD1. Germline V gives CDR1 SGHVS, CDR2 FQNEAQ. The CDR3 length is 14 residues. V dropped 5 bases and J dropped 11; count of bases not matched to a gene: 11.

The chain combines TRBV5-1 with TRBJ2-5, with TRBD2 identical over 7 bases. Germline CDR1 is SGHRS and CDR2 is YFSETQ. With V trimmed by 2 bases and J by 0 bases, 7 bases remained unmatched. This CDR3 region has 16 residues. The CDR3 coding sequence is TGCGCCAGCAGCTTCGGTTGGGGAGGGGACCAAGAGACCCAGTACTTC. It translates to CASSFGWGGDQETQYF.

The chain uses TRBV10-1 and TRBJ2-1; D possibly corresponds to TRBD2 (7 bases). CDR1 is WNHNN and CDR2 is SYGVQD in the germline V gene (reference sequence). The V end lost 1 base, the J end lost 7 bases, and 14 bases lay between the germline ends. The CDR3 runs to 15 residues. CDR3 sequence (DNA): TGCGCCAGCAGTGAGTTCCGGGGGGCCGGTAATGAGCAGTTCTTC. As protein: CASSEFRGAGNEQFF.

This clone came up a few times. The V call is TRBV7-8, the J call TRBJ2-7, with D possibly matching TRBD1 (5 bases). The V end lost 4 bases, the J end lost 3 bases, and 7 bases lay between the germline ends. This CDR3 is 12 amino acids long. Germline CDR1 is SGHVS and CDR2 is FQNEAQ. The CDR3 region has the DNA TGTGCCAGCAGCTCACAGGACTACGAGCAGTACTTC. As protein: CASSSQDYEQYF.

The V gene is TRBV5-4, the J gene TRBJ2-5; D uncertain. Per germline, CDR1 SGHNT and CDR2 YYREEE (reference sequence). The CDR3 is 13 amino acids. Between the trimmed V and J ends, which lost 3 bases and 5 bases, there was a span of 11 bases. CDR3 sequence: CASSWDSQETQYF. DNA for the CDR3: TGTGCCAGCAGCTGGGATAGTCAGGAGACCCAGTACTTC.

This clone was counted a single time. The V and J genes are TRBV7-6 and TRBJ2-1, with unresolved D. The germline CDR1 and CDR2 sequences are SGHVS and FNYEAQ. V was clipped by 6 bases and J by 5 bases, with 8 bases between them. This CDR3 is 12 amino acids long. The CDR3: CASRQWDNEQFF. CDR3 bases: TGTGCCAGCAGACAATGGGACAATGAGCAGTTCTTC.

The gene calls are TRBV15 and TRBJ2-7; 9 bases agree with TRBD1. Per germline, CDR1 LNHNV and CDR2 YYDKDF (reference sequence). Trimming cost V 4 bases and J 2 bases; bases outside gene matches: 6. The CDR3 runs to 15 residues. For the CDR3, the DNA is TGTGCCACCAGCAAAGGGAGACAGGGGGCCTACGAGCAGTACTTC. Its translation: CATSKGRQGAYEQYF.

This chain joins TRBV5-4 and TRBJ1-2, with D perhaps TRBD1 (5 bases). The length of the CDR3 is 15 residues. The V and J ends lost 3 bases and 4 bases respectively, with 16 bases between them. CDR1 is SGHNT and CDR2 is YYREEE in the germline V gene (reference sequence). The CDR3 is CASSSQPTETYGYTF. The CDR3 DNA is TGTGCCAGCAGCTCTCAACCGACAGAAACCTATGGCTACACCTTC.

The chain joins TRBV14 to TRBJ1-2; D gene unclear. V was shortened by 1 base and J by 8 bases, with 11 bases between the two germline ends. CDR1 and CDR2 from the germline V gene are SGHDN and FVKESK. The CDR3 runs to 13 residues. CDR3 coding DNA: TGTGCCAGCAGCCAAGTGGCGACGGAAGGCTACACCTTC. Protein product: CASSQVATEGYTF.

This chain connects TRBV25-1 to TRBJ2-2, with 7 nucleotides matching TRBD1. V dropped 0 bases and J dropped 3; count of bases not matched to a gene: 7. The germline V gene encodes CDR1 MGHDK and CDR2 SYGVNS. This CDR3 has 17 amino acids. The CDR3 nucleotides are TGTGCCAGCAGTGAATACGGGGACAGAGTTCACACCGGGGAGCTGTTTTTT. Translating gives CASSEYGDRVHTGELFF.

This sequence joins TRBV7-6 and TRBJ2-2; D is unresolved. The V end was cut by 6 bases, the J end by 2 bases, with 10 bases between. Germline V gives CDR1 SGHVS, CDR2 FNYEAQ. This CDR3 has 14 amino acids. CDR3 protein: CASSLDDNTGELFF. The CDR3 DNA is TGTGCCAGCAGTCTAGACGACAACACCGGGGAGCTGTTTTTT. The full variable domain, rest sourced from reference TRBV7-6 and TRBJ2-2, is GAGVSQSPRYKVTKRGQDVALRCDPISGHVSLYWYRQALGQGPEFLTYFNYEAQQDKSGLPNDRFSAERPEGSISTLTIQRTEQRDSAMYRCASSLDDNTGELFFGEGSRLTVL.

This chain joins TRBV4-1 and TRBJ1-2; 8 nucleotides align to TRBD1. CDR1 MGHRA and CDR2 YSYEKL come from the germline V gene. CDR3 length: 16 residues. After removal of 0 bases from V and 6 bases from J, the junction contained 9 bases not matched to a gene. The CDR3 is CASSQEPAGGVDGYTF. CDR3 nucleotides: TGCGCCAGCAGCCAAGAACCCGCAGGGGGCGTAGATGGCTACACCTTC.